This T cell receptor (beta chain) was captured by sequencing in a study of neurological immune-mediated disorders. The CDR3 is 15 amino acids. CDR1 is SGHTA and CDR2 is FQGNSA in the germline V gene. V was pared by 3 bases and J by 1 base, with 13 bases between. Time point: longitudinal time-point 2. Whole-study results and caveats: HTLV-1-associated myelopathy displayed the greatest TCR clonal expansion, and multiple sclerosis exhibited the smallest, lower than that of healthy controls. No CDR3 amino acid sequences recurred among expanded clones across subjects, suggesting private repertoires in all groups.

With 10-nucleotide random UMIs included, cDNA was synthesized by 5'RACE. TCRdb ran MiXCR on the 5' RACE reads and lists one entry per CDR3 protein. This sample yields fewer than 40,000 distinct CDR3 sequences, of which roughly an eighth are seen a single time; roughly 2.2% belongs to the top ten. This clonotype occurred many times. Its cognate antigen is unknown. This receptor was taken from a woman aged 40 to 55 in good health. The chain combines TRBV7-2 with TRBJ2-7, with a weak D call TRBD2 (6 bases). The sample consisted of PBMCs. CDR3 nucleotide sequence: TGTGCCAGCAGCTTGGGACTGGGAAGGTCCTACGAGCAGTACTTC. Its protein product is CASSLGLGRSYEQYF.